A single sample gave rise to the 13 T cell receptor beta chains below, sequenced in a study of blood T cell repertoires in COVID-19. Measured with immunoSEQ multiplex PCR; TCRdb has only the in-frame clones, and not every one. The data hold more than 150,000 clones, with over 70% observed a single time. Sequencing was done on a sample of PBMCs or T cells enriched from blood (not recorded which). The receptors were sampled from a woman aged 55-70 years who had recovered from COVID-19.

This chain connects TRBV5-1 to TRBJ2-5, with D hard to call. CDR3 length equals 14 residues. Per germline, CDR1 SGHRS and CDR2 YFSETQ. V was shortened by 5 bases and J by 4 bases, with 15 bases between the two germline ends. CDR3 in DNA: TGCGCCAGCAGGTTCCCCGGCGCGGTAGAGACCCAGTACTTC. It specifies CASRFPGAVETQYF.

The rearrangement links TRBV6-1 to TRBJ1-4, with D possibly TRBD1 on 6 matching bases. Germline V gives CDR1 MNHNS, CDR2 SASEGT. The CDR3 is made up of 13 amino acids. The V end lost 3 bases, the J end lost 7 bases, and 9 bases lay between the germline ends. CDR3 residues: CASSDRGAEKLFF. The CDR3 nucleotides are TGTGCCAGCAGTGACCGGGGGGCTGAAAAACTGTTTTTT.

The chain carries TRBV7-2 and TRBJ2-3; the match to TRBD2 covers 8 bases. The CDR3 is made up of 19 amino acids. The junction had 24 bases not matched to a gene; V was cut back by 5 bases and J by 8 bases. Germline V gives CDR1 SGHTA, CDR2 FQGNSA. DNA of the CDR3: TGTGCCAGCAGCAGAACAACACTGTATGCTAGCGGGCTAGCGGGTACGCAGTATTTT. Translation gives CASSRTTLYASGLAGTQYF. The variable domain in full, with the rest retrieved from reference TRBV7-2 and TRBJ2-3, is GAGVSQSPSNKVTEKGKDVELRCDPISGHTALYWYRQSLGQGLEFLIYFQGNSAPDKSGLPSDRFSAERTGGSVSTLTIQRTQQEDSAVYLCASSRTTLYASGLAGTQYFGPGTRLTVL.

This chain links TRBV10-2 with TRBJ2-2, with 8 bases identical to TRBD2. Trimming cost V 7 bases and J 0 bases; bases outside gene matches: 10. The CDR3 runs to 17 residues. Germline CDR1 is WSHSY and CDR2 is SAAADI. The CDR3 DNA reads as TGCGCCAGCACCCCCCTTAGCGGGGCTACGAACACCGGGGAGCTGTTTTTT. Translation: CASTPLSGATNTGELFF.

Notes on this clone: One junction end disagrees with the germline gene, perhaps due to a read error. V usage is TRBV7-7 and J usage is TRBJ2-1; D uncertain. The CDR3 loop spans 15 amino acids. Germline CDR1 SSHAT, CDR2 FNYEAQ (reference sequence). CDR3 amino acids: CASSLVRVSYNEQFF. As DNA, the CDR3 is TGTGCTAGCAGCTTAGTTCGGGTATCCTACAATGAGCAGTTCTTC.

The chain uses TRBV20-1 and TRBJ2-3; D uncertain. Germline CDR1 reads DFQATT; CDR2 reads SNEGSKA (reference sequence). The germline V and J ends were trimmed by 3 bases and 4 bases, with 11 bases remaining between them. The CDR3 has 13 residues. DNA for the CDR3: TGCAGTGCTAGTCTCGCTAGGTCAGATACGCAGTATTTT. Its protein is CSASLARSDTQYF.

The J gene is TRBJ2-3, the V gene TRBV5-6; D is perhaps TRBD2 (5 bases). The V and J ends lost 3 bases and 4 bases respectively, with 12 bases between them. Germline-derived CDR1 and CDR2 are SGHDT and YYEEEE. The length of the CDR3 is 14 residues. Here the CDR3 reads CASSSPTRSDTQYF. CDR3 nucleotide sequence: TGTGCCAGCAGCTCCCCCACTAGGTCAGATACGCAGTATTTT.

The rearrangement joins TRBV2 to TRBJ1-5; no definite D call. The CDR3 extends over 14 amino acids. V was cut by 8 bases and J by 4 bases, with 15 bases left in between. Germline V gene lookup returns CDR1 SNHLY and CDR2 FYNNEI. The CDR3 spells CASVGDTFNQPQHF. CDR3 sequence (DNA): TGTGCCAGCGTCGGAGATACATTTAATCAGCCCCAGCATTTT.

J is TRBJ2-7 and V is TRBV27; a weak D match, TRBD2 (6 bases). The CDR3 is made up of 12 amino acids. Germline V gene data show CDR1 as MNHEY and CDR2 as SMNVEV (reference sequence). Trimming cost V 5 bases and J 4 bases, with 9 bases left between them. The CDR3 nucleotides are TGTGCCAGCAGTATGGGGGGATACGAGCAGTACTTC. It is translated as CASSMGGYEQYF.

The chain employs TRBV2 and TRBJ1-3; no clear D. Germline CDR1 SNHLY, CDR2 FYNNEI. This CDR3 contains 12 residues. The V and J ends lost 4 bases and 5 bases respectively, with 6 bases between them. The CDR3: CASSGTRNTIYF. The CDR3 DNA reads as TGTGCCAGCAGTGGAACAAGAAACACCATATATTTT.

The V and J genes are TRBV6-1 and TRBJ1-5; 8 positions agree with TRBD1. CDR1 is MNHNS and CDR2 is SASEGT in the germline V gene. V lost 1 base to trimming and J lost 3 bases; unmatched junction nucleotides: 5. There are 16 residues in the CDR3. The CDR3 spells CASSEVDRGPNQPQHF. The CDR3 DNA is TGTGCCAGCAGTGAAGTTGACAGGGGACCCAATCAGCCCCAGCATTTT.

In this sample, this clone turned up once. The chain links TRBV5-6 to TRBJ2-7; 7 nucleotides line up with TRBD2. From germline, CDR1 is SGHDT and CDR2 YYEEEE. V lost 4 bases, J lost 2 bases, and 9 bases stayed unmatched. CDR3 length: 15 amino acids. CDR3 sequence reads: CASSPTPGGTYEQYF. The DNA of the CDR3 is TGTGCCAGCAGCCCCACACCGGGGGGAACCTACGAGCAGTACTTC.

The V call is TRBV27, the J call TRBJ2-7, with D perhaps TRBD1 (5 bases). CDR1 is MNHEY, CDR2 SMNVEV, per germline (reference sequence). The CDR3 runs to 14 residues. V was clipped by 2 bases and J by 1 base, with 9 bases between them. The DNA for the CDR3 is TGTGCCAGCAGTTTACAGGGCCCATCCTACGAGCAGTACTTC. Translating it yields CASSLQGPSYEQYF.